The 23 T cell receptor beta chains below all came from one sample that was sequenced in a study of post-analysis software for immune sequencing data. For these receptors, no antigen is known. Unique molecular identifiers were built into the TCR beta cDNA libraries. TCRdb redid the calling of the PCR reads with MiXCR, one entry per CDR3 protein. The table includes 450,000 to 650,000 distinct CDR3 sequences, 40% to 50% detected once. General study results and limits: Patients used about five TRBV segments, including TRBV5-6, TRBV5-1 and TRBV20-1, more often than controls.

Sequencing was carried out using blood. The origin of the receptors is a girl aged 10-17 years with multiple sclerosis.

This clonotype was detected once. The V call is TRBV5-1, the J call TRBJ1-1, with a possible D match to TRBD1 (6 bases). V was trimmed by 0 bases and J by 5 bases, leaving 11 bases between them. The CDR3 loop spans 14 amino acids. The germline V gene has CDR1 SGHRS and CDR2 YFSETQ. As DNA, the CDR3 is TGCGCCAGCAGCTTGGCAGGGGCGCCTACTGAAGCTTTCTTT. Translating gives CASSLAGAPTEAFF.

This rearrangement joins TRBV4-1 to TRBJ2-1; D gene unclear. Germline-derived CDR1 and CDR2 are MGHRA and YSYEKL. This CDR3 is built from 15 residues. V gave up 6 bases and J gave up 7 bases, with 19 bases separating them. The CDR3 nucleotides read TGCGCCAGCAGACCCATCGGACCGAAAGGTAATGAGCAGTTCTTC. This encodes CASRPIGPKGNEQFF.

To note about this clonotype: A junction boundary mismatches the germline segment, possibly from a read error. V is TRBV3-1 and J is TRBJ2-7; possible D gene TRBD2, 6 bases. Looked up from germline, CDR1 is LGHDT and CDR2 is YNNKEL (reference sequence). This CDR3 has 14 residues. CDR3 region: CANSQGGNYYEQYF. For the CDR3, the DNA is TGTGCCAACAGCCAGGGCGGGAATTACTACGAGCAGTACTTC.

The genes are TRBV7-9 and TRBJ1-2; 7 bases align to TRBD1. Per the germline V gene, CDR1 is SEHNR and CDR2 is FQNEAQ (reference sequence). The ends lost 5 bases at V and 0 bases at J; junction bases unmatched: 6. This CDR3 is 15 amino acids long. CDR3 nucleotides: TGTGCCAGCAGCGCGCCGGGGACAGCTAACTATGGCTACACCTTC. It specifies CASSAPGTANYGYTF.

The V and J genes are TRBV5-6 and TRBJ2-5, with D unclear. The CDR3 is 15 amino acids. The germline CDR1 and CDR2 sequences are SGHDT and YYEEEE. The V end was cut by 1 base, the J end by 9 bases, with 19 bases between. CDR3: CASSLWVLPERAQYF. The CDR3 region has the DNA TGTGCCAGCAGCTTGTGGGTTCTTCCCGAAAGGGCCCAGTACTTC.

The CDR3 DNA reads as TGCAGCGTTGACTTTGGGACAGGGAGCTATGGCTACACCTTC. This translates into CSVDFGTGSYGYTF. The chain uses TRBV29-1 and TRBJ1-2; TRBD1 matches 9 bases. The ends lost 3 bases at V and 4 bases at J; junction bases unmatched: 6. This CDR3 has 14 residues. Germline CDR1 reads SQVTM; CDR2 reads ANQGSEA.

This clonotype came up a few times. The chain links TRBV29-1 to TRBJ2-3; D possibly corresponds to TRBD2 (5 bases). CDR1 SQVTM and CDR2 ANQGSEA come from the germline V gene. V was shortened by 4 bases and J by 2 bases, with 10 bases between the two germline ends. The CDR3 spans 13 residues. The CDR3 is CSVVTRATDTQYF. The CDR3 region has the DNA TGCAGCGTTGTAACTAGAGCCACAGATACGCAGTATTTT.

The genes are TRBV5-1 and TRBJ2-1, with TRBD2 identical over 12 bases. CDR1 SGHRS and CDR2 YFSETQ come from the germline V gene. The trim removed 5 bases at V and 9 bases at J, leaving 6 bases unmatched. This CDR3 contains 14 residues. The chain's CDR3 is CASRPGLAGIEQFF. In nucleotides, the CDR3 is TGCGCCAGCAGACCCGGACTAGCGGGAATTGAGCAGTTCTTC.

Only a few counts were recorded for this clonotype. The chain has TRBV7-8 and TRBJ1-2, with D maybe TRBD1 (6 bases). Germline values: CDR1 SGHVS, CDR2 FQNEAQ. V was clipped by 5 bases and J by 4 bases, with 14 bases between them. This CDR3 is 14 amino acids long. The CDR3 nucleotides read TGTGCCAGCAGCCCTAGCACGGGGGCCTATGGCTACACCTTC. Translated, it gives CASSPSTGAYGYTF.

Written as DNA, the CDR3 is TGCAGCGACAGGGAGAACTATGGCTACACCTTC. It codes for CSDRENYGYTF. The chain employs TRBV29-1 and TRBJ1-2; TRBD1 might be the D (6 bases). This CDR3 contains 11 residues. V was pared by 7 bases and J by 2 bases, with 8 bases between. Germline CDR1 SQVTM, CDR2 ANQGSEA.

V usage is TRBV20-1 and J usage is TRBJ1-1; D gene unclear. This CDR3 is built from 14 residues. Trimming removed 5 bases at V and 6 bases at J, with 19 bases between. The germline V gene encodes CDR1 DFQATT and CDR2 SNEGSKA (reference sequence). The CDR3 region has the DNA TGCAGTGCTTCCGAGGACCGCGTGTTGGCTGAAGCTTTCTTT. It is translated as CSASEDRVLAEAFF.

The chain joins TRBV12-3 or TRBV12-4 to TRBJ1-2; D not resolved. The CDR3 is made up of 11 amino acids. Trimming removed 8 bases at V and 7 bases at J, with 11 bases between. This chain's CDR3 is CASAYMGGYTF. DNA for the CDR3: TGTGCCAGCGCTTATATGGGTGGCTACACCTTC.

CDR3 sequence: CASSLRLANTGELFF. In DNA form, the CDR3 reads TGTGCCAGCAGCTTGCGACTAGCGAACACCGGGGAGCTGTTTTTT. The chain carries TRBV7-8 and TRBJ2-2; tentative D call: TRBD2 (6 bases). Germline lookup yields CDR1 SGHVS and CDR2 FQNEAQ. The CDR3 runs to 15 residues. V was shortened by 3 bases and J by 0 bases, with 8 bases between the two germline ends.

The V gene is TRBV24-1, the J gene TRBJ2-5, with 7 positions matching TRBD2. The J call may be in error: the DNA end matches TRBJ2-7 better. CDR3 size: 15 residues. CDR1 KGHDR and CDR2 SFDVKD come from the germline V gene. Here the CDR3 DNA reads TGTGCCACCAGTGATTCTCTAGCGGCCGGGGACGAGCAGTACTTC. It yields the protein CATSDSLAAGDEQYF.

The V gene is TRBV5-6, the J gene TRBJ1-1; possible D gene TRBD1, 5 bases. This CDR3 comprises 14 residues. From germline, CDR1 is SGHDT and CDR2 YYEEEE. Trimming shortened V by 4 bases and J by 2 bases, and 12 bases separated the two germline ends. The CDR3 spells CASSLGARNTEAFF. The DNA for the CDR3 is TGTGCCAGCAGCCTTGGGGCACGTAACACTGAAGCTTTCTTT.

A word on this clonotype: Germline is not matched at one junction end, which may reflect a read error. The J gene is TRBJ1-2, the V gene TRBV30; D remains unclear. CDR3 length: 14 residues. Germline V gene lookup returns CDR1 GTSNPN and CDR2 SVGIG (reference sequence). This CDR3 is CAWSVQGQDYGYTF. CDR3 nucleotide sequence: TGTGCCTGGAGTGTACAAGGGCAGGACTATGGCTATACCTTC.

The rearrangement joins TRBV7-9 to TRBJ2-7; D is unclear. V was cut by 2 bases and J by 6 bases, with 8 bases left in between. Per germline, CDR1 SEHNR and CDR2 FQNEAQ (reference sequence). CDR3 length: 12 amino acids. The CDR3 DNA sequence: TGTGCCAGCAGCTTACAGGCGTCCGAGCAGTACTTC. Encoded protein: CASSLQASEQYF.

This clonotype was counted a few times. The chain has TRBV12-3 or TRBV12-4 and TRBJ1-2; unclear D gene. V gave up 5 bases and J gave up 8 bases, with 12 bases separating them. The CDR3 length is 12 residues. In DNA form, the CDR3 reads TGTGCCAGCAGTAAGGGCCCCGCGGGCTACACCTTC. It encodes CASSKGPAGYTF.

The J gene is TRBJ1-2, the V gene TRBV29-1; D uncertain. V lost 4 bases and J 4 bases, leaving 13 bases between the germline ends. This CDR3 is 13 amino acids long. Germline CDR1 SQVTM, CDR2 ANQGSEA. This chain's CDR3 is CSVGWGSSYGYTF. The CDR3, as DNA: TGCAGCGTTGGGTGGGGAAGTAGCTATGGCTACACCTTC.

The rearrangement links TRBV12-3 or TRBV12-4 to TRBJ2-5, with TRBD2 matching over 9 bases. The CDR3 is 14 residues long. Unmatched junction bases numbered 4, after V lost 1 base and J lost 7 bases. CDR3 loop: CASSLGLAGSTQYF. CDR3 in DNA: TGTGCCAGCAGTTTAGGGCTAGCGGGATCGACCCAGTACTTC.

This clonotype has a handful of counts. J is TRBJ2-6 and V is TRBV4-1, with a weak D call TRBD2 (5 bases). Germline V gives CDR1 MGHRA, CDR2 YSYEKL. CDR3 length: 16 residues. Trimming shortened V by 3 bases and J by 4 bases, and 13 bases separated the two germline ends. CDR3 nucleotide sequence: TGCGCCAGCAGCCACCCCACGATAGCGGGGGCCAACGTCCTGACTTTC. Amino acid sequence: CASSHPTIAGANVLTF.

This chain uses TRBV5-5 with TRBJ2-7, with 7 bases that match TRBD2. In germline, CDR1 is SGHKS, CDR2 YYEKEE (reference sequence). The CDR3 is 16 amino acids. V trimming: 2 bases; J trimming: 0 bases; junction bases outside the gene matches: 8. CDR3 sequence reads: CASSFQRGRYSYEQYF. As DNA, the CDR3 is TGTGCCAGCAGCTTTCAGCGGGGCCGTTACTCCTACGAGCAGTACTTC.

A few counts support this clonotype. This chain connects TRBV2 to TRBJ2-1; 9 nucleotides line up with TRBD1. CDR1 and CDR2 (germline): SNHLY, FYNNEI. With 8 bases clipped from V and 7 bases from J, the junction kept 3 bases outside the gene matches. The CDR3 loop spans 12 amino acids. The CDR3 DNA follows: TGTGCCAGCGGACAGGGGTTGAATGAGCAGTTCTTC. This codes for CASGQGLNEQFF.